This T cell receptor (beta chain) was recorded in a study of blood T cells in healthy people across ages. Study conclusions and caveats: Versus aged donors, long-lived donors had higher diversity and more naive CD4+ cells.

This clonotype was counted between two and nine times. Its antigen is unidentified. It was with a sample-barcoded 5' primer and a J-beta primer mix that a second PCR of about 6 to 12 cycles was run. TCRdb fed the 5' RACE reads into MiXCR, producing one record per CDR3 protein. The sample has some 760,000 distinct CDR3 sequences, around 25% seen once. The CDR3 spans 14 residues. CDR1 and CDR2 (germline): MDHEN, SYDVKM. The V end was cut by 2 bases, the J end by 7 bases, with 12 bases between. A further study also used this sample, focusing on T cells of mothers and their children. That paper states: Three healthy Caucasian mothers, along with their six children, served as the donors. Nobody spotted any persistent microchimeric T cell clones.

The TCR originated in a boy aged 10-17 years in good health. J is TRBJ2-1 and V is TRBV28, with D possibly being TRBD2 (6 bases). The sequenced sample was blood. CDR3 sequence reads: CASSLQGGRNEQFF. The CDR3 DNA sequence: TGTGCCAGCAGTTTACAGGGAGGCCGTAATGAGCAGTTCTTC.